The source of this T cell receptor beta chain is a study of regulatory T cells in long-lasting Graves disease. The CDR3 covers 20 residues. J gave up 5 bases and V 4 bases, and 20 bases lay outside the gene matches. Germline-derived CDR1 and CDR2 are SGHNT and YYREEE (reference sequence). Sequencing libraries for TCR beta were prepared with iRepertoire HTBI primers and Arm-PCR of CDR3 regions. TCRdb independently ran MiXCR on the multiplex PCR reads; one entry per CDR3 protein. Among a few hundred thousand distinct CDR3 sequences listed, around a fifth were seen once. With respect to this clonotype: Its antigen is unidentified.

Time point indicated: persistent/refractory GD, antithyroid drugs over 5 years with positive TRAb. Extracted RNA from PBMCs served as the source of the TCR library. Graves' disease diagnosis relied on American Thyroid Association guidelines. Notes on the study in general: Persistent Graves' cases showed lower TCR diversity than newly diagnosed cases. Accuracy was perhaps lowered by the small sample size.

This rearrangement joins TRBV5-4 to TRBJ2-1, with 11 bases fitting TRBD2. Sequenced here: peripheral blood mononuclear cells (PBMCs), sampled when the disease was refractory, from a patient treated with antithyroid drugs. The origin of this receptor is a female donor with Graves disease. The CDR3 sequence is CASSLDRGATSGSGDNEQFF. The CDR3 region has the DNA TGTGCCAGCAGCCTCGACAGGGGGGCAACTAGCGGGAGTGGAGACAATGAGCAGTTCTTC.